One sample yielded the 27 T cell receptor beta chains listed below, sequenced in a study of T cells in Graves' hyperthyroidism and ophthalmopathy. RNA transcripts provided the source from which TCR beta CDR3 regions were amplified. With the HTBI primer set, the TCR CDR3 went through a first round of RT-PCR. TCRdb itself ran the multiplex PCR reads through MiXCR, one entry per CDR3 protein. The table shows approximately 370,000 distinct CDR3 sequences, with approximately 17% occurring only once. Input material: blood. These receptors originate from a woman under 40 with Graves' hyperthyroidism that later progressed to Graves' ophthalmopathy.

The CDR3: CASSLKGGNRLNTEAFF. The CDR3 DNA reads as TGCGCCAGCAGCCTTAAAGGTGGAAATAGGTTGAACACTGAAGCTTTCTTT. The gene calls are TRBV5-1 and TRBJ1-1; D is unclear. Between the trimmed V and J ends, which lost 4 bases and 0 bases, there was a span of 19 bases. The germline gives CDR1 SGHRS, CDR2 YFSETQ. The CDR3 has 17 residues. The full variable domain, its missing parts supplied by reference TRBV5-1 and TRBJ1-1, is KAGVTQTPRYLIKTRGQQVTLSCSPISGHRSVSWYQQTPGQGLQFLFEYFSETQRNKGNFPGRFSGRQFSNSRSEMNVSTLELGDSALYLCASSLKGGNRLNTEAFFGQGTRLTVV.

The CDR3 spells CAWSDERRPYGYTF. The CDR3 DNA sequence: TGTGCCTGGAGTGACGAAAGAAGACCCTATGGCTACACCTTC. The chain has TRBV30 and TRBJ1-2; D gene uncertain. V was pared by 1 base and J by 4 bases, with 13 bases between. The CDR3 is made up of 14 amino acids. CDR1 GTSNPN and CDR2 SVGIG come from the germline V gene (reference sequence).

This clonotype was seen a few times. The chain is built from TRBV4-2 and TRBJ1-2, with D unclear. The CDR3 totals 17 residues. Deletions cut 3 bases from V and 6 bases from J, with 23 bases between. Germline assignment: CDR1 LGHNA and CDR2 YNFKEQ. CDR3 sequence (DNA): TGTGCCAGCAGCCAGACTACCAAATTCCGGGGATTAGATGGCTACACCTTC. It yields the protein CASSQTTKFRGLDGYTF.

This clonotype occurred many times. The rearrangement joins TRBV27 to TRBJ1-1; perhaps TRBD1 as D (5 bases). The germline CDR1 and CDR2 sequences are MNHEY and SMNVEV (reference sequence). Trimming removed 9 bases from V and 5 bases from J, with 19 bases in between. This CDR3 comprises 14 residues. The CDR3 region has the DNA TGTGCCAGTCGACCCCAGGGTAGTGGGACTGAAGCTTTCTTT. This codes for CASRPQGSGTEAFF.

This clonotype showed up many times. The rearrangement joins TRBV2 to TRBJ1-6; 8 positions match TRBD1. The germline CDR1 and CDR2 sequences are SNHLY and FYNNEI. The CDR3 spans 15 residues. V shed 2 bases, J shed 10 bases, and the junction held 7 bases outside the gene matches. The CDR3 DNA reads TGTGCCAGCAGTGAAAGGCCAGGGGGCGAGTCACCCCTCCACTTT. It codes for CASSERPGGESPLHF.

For the CDR3, the DNA is TGTGCCAGCAGCCAACTGACGGGACAGGGGAGCTATGGCTACACCTTC. This translates into CASSQLTGQGSYGYTF. The chain joins TRBV4-2 to TRBJ1-2; 10 bases map to TRBD1. Germline assignment: CDR1 LGHNA and CDR2 YNFKEQ. V was clipped by 2 bases and J by 4 bases; unmatched bases: 7. The CDR3 extends over 16 amino acids.

The V gene is TRBV7-3, the J gene TRBJ2-5, with D tentatively TRBD2 (5 bases). This CDR3 spans 16 amino acids. Trimming pared 3 bases from V and 2 bases from J, leaving 16 bases between. The germline V gene encodes CDR1 SGHTA and CDR2 FQGTGA. CDR3 sequence (DNA): TGTGCCAGCAGCTTCAGGAGGCAGCGGCGGCAAGAGACCCAGTACTTC. Encoded protein: CASSFRRQRRQETQYF.

This clonotype was observed at least ten times. The genes are TRBV12-3 or TRBV12-4 and TRBJ2-1; D is possibly TRBD1 (5 bases). CDR3 length equals 14 residues. V shed 3 bases and J shed 4 bases, with 10 bases lying between them. CDR3 DNA: TGTGCCAGCAGTTTGGTAGGGGATTACAATGAGCAGTTCTTC. Translation gives CASSLVGDYNEQFF.

The rearrangement uses TRBV10-3 and TRBJ2-1, with 8 bases that match TRBD2. V shed 4 bases and J 8 bases; nucleotides not matched to a gene: 7. CDR3 length: 14 amino acids. Germline CDR1 and CDR2: ENHRY and SYGVKD. CDR3 nucleotide sequence: TGTGCCATCAGTGGGGGCAGCGGGGGTGATGAGCAGTTCTTC. Translating gives CAISGGSGGDEQFF.

This clonotype was seen a handful of times. The chain couples TRBV20-1 to TRBJ1-3; D might be TRBD1 (5 bases). The germline CDR1 and CDR2 sequences are DFQATT and SNEGSKA (reference sequence). There are 15 residues in the CDR3. V lost 1 base and J lost 3, with 13 bases in between. The CDR3 spells CSARAAGNYGNTIYF. The CDR3 region has the DNA TGCAGTGCTAGAGCAGCAGGGAACTATGGAAACACCATATATTTT.

This clonotype was detected ten times or more. This chain links TRBV12-3 or TRBV12-4 with TRBJ2-1, with D maybe TRBD2 (5 bases). The CDR3 length is 13 residues. Trimming took 4 bases from V and 6 from J, leaving 10 bases between them. CDR3 nucleotide sequence: TGTGCCAGCAGTTCTGGACTGATCAATGAGCAGTTCTTC. As protein: CASSSGLINEQFF.

This clonotype occurred many times. The chain joins TRBV27 to TRBJ1-5, with D uncertain. Trimming removed 4 bases at V and 0 bases at J, with 13 bases between. Looked up from germline, CDR1 is MNHEY and CDR2 is SMNVEV (reference sequence). This CDR3 is built from 16 residues. Here the CDR3 reads CASSSSYGVSNQPQHF. The CDR3 bases are TGTGCCAGCAGTTCCAGCTATGGGGTTAGCAATCAGCCCCAGCATTTT.

The genes are TRBV19 and TRBJ1-3; D ambiguous. V was pared by 3 bases and J by 0 bases, with 9 bases between. Germline CDR1 LNHDA, CDR2 SQIVND (reference sequence). CDR3 length equals 15 residues. CDR3 protein: CASSMIRDSGNTIYF. The CDR3 coding sequence is TGTGCCAGTAGTATGATCCGTGACTCTGGAAACACCATATATTTT.

This clonotype was detected a few times. This may be a read error: a much more frequent sequence differs by one nucleotide. The chain combines TRBV18 with TRBJ2-3, with D uncertain. The germline V gene has CDR1 KGHSH and CDR2 LQKENI. The CDR3 is 15 residues long. CDR3 sequence (DNA): TGTGCCAGCTCACCACCAGTCGGCCACACAGATACGCGGTATTTT. Protein product: CASSPPVGHTDTRYF. Looking up the rest from reference TRBV18 and TRBJ2-3 gives the full variable domain: NAGVMQNPRHLVRRRGQEARLRCSPMKGHSHVYWYRQLPEEGLKFMVYLQKENIIDESGMPKERFSAEFPKEGPSILRIQQVVRGDSAAYFCASSPPVGHTDTRYFGPGTRLTVL.

This clonotype came up a few times. The V call is TRBV29-1, the J call TRBJ1-1; D gene unclear. The length of the CDR3 is 12 residues. Germline CDR1 and CDR2: SQVTM and ANQGSEA. V lost 4 bases, J lost 1 base, and 7 bases lay in between. The CDR3 nucleotides read TGCAGCGTTGCACTGGGGAACACTGAAGCTTTCTTT. It yields the protein CSVALGNTEAFF.

For the CDR3, the DNA is TGTGCCAGCAGCTTAGGCCGAAGGACTAGCGGGACTTTTTACGAGCAGTACTTC. Translating gives CASSLGRRTSGTFYEQYF. The J gene is TRBJ2-7, the V gene TRBV11-2; 12 bases agree with TRBD2. Germline CDR1 and CDR2: SGHAT and FQNNGV. The CDR3 has 18 residues. V was pared by 1 base and J by 4 bases, with 11 bases of the junction left unmatched.

This clonotype was observed at least ten times. V usage is TRBV27 and J usage is TRBJ1-1; D is undetermined. The CDR3 spans 11 residues. V shed 3 bases and J shed 7 bases, with 6 bases lying between them. Germline CDR1 reads MNHEY; CDR2 reads SMNVEV (reference sequence). CDR3 in amino acids: CASSFGVEAFF. CDR3 DNA sequence: TGTGCCAGCAGTTTCGGTGTTGAAGCTTTCTTT.

This clonotype was recorded a few times. This chain joins TRBV5-4 and TRBJ2-5, with D perhaps matching TRBD1 or TRBD2 (6 bases each). Germline assignment: CDR1 SGHNT and CDR2 YYREEE (reference sequence). The V end lost 5 bases, the J end lost 2 bases, and 16 bases lay between the germline ends. CDR3 length: 15 amino acids. The CDR3 protein is CASSPAGHAQETQYF. The CDR3 DNA follows: TGTGCCAGCAGTCCTGCGGGACACGCGCAAGAGACCCAGTACTTC. Filled out from reference TRBV5-4 and TRBJ2-5, the complete variable domain reads ETGVTQSPTHLIKTRGQQVTLRCSSQSGHNTVSWYQQALGQGPQFIFQYYREEENGRGNFPPRFSGLQFPNYSSELNVNALELDDSALYLCASSPAGHAQETQYFGPGTRLLVL.

In its sample, this clonotype was seen a few times. The chain employs TRBV28 and TRBJ2-3; TRBD1 matches 7 bases. The CDR3 spans 15 residues. The germline V gene has CDR1 MDHEN and CDR2 SYDVKM. The trim removed 5 bases at V and 6 bases at J, leaving 11 bases unmatched. For the CDR3, the DNA is TGTGCCAGCAGTCCGATCACGGGACAGTCGGATACGCAGTATTTT. Translated: CASSPITGQSDTQYF.

V and J are TRBV10-3 and TRBJ2-2, with TRBD2 as a possible D gene (6 bases). Trimming stripped 10 bases from V and 1 base from J, with 13 bases between. The CDR3 consists of 14 residues. Per the germline V gene, CDR1 is ENHRY and CDR2 is SYGVKD. The CDR3 protein is CATSSGWNTGELFF. DNA of the CDR3: TGTGCCACTTCGAGCGGGTGGAACACCGGGGAGCTGTTTTTT.

The table lists this clonotype with many counts. The chain has TRBV20-1 and TRBJ2-7; D not certain. This CDR3 is built from 12 residues. CDR1 and CDR2 from the germline V gene are DFQATT and SNEGSKA (reference sequence). Here the CDR3 reads CSAQEQANEQYF. The CDR3 DNA sequence: TGCAGCGCCCAGGAGCAGGCCAACGAGCAGTACTTC.

The chain joins TRBV4-1 to TRBJ2-4, with 7 bases identical to TRBD2. Germline V gives CDR1 MGHRA, CDR2 YSYEKL. The trim removed 0 bases at V and 0 bases at J, leaving 5 bases unmatched. This CDR3 has 17 amino acids. CDR3 sequence: CASSQEARGLAKNIQYF. In DNA form, the CDR3 reads TGCGCCAGCAGCCAAGAGGCGCGGGGGTTAGCCAAAAACATTCAGTACTTC.

At least ten counts were recorded for this clonotype. This chain connects TRBV5-1 to TRBJ1-1; D may be TRBD1 (6 bases). This CDR3 spans 17 amino acids. V was shortened by 0 bases and J by 4 bases, with 19 bases between the two germline ends. In germline, CDR1 is SGHRS, CDR2 YFSETQ. For the CDR3, the DNA is TGCGCCAGCAGCTTGGCCCCCCCCGGCAGGGGCAGCACTGAAGCTTTCTTT. This sequence encodes CASSLAPPGRGSTEAFF.

The V call is TRBV5-4, the J call TRBJ1-1; the match to TRBD1 covers 7 bases. CDR3 length: 14 residues. V dropped 4 bases and J dropped 1; count of bases not matched to a gene: 4. Germline assignment: CDR1 SGHNT and CDR2 YYREEE (reference sequence). Here the CDR3 reads CASSRTGANTEAFF. Here the CDR3 DNA reads TGTGCCAGCAGCCGGACAGGAGCGAACACTGAAGCTTTCTTT.

This clonotype has at least ten counts. V and J are TRBV11-2 and TRBJ2-2, with D uncertain. The V end was cut by 0 bases, the J end by 6 bases, with 14 bases between. This CDR3 has 16 amino acids. Germline V lookup: CDR1 SGHAT, CDR2 FQNNGV. The CDR3 region has the DNA TGTGCCAGCAGCTTAGAGGTTGGCTCTTGGCCCGGGGAGCTGTTTTTT. It is translated as CASSLEVGSWPGELFF.

Only a few counts were recorded for this clonotype. The chain uses TRBV7-2 and TRBJ2-7; perhaps TRBD1 as D (7 bases). V lost 5 bases and J lost 4, with 12 bases in between. CDR1 SGHTA and CDR2 FQGNSA come from the germline V gene. This CDR3 has 13 amino acids. Here the CDR3 DNA reads TGTGCCAGCAGCCCACAGGGGAGGTACGAGCAGTACTTC. This translates into CASSPQGRYEQYF.

This chain connects TRBV6-1 to TRBJ2-7; D is perhaps TRBD1 (6 bases). Germline loops: CDR1 MNHNS, CDR2 SASEGT. The length of the CDR3 is 14 residues. With 6 bases removed from V and 2 bases from J, the gap between germline ends came to 14 bases. This CDR3 reads CASRRDRKTYEQYF. CDR3 sequence (DNA): TGTGCCAGCAGACGCGACAGGAAAACCTACGAGCAGTACTTC.